What follows are 7 T cell receptor beta chains derived from one specimen sequenced in a study of blood T cell repertoires in COVID-19. Clones were sequenced by immunoSEQ multiplex PCR, and TCRdb holds only the in-frame ones, with some missing. The sample has about 310,000 clones, 80% to 90% seen once; the top ten hold less than 9.5%. The sample was peripheral blood. The origin of the receptors is a woman aged 45-65 years who had recovered from COVID-19.

The genes are TRBV2 and TRBJ1-6, with D perhaps TRBD1 (5 bases). Between the trimmed V and J ends, which lost 6 bases and 14 bases, there was a span of 11 bases. The V gene's germline CDR1 is SNHLY and CDR2 FYNNEI. The CDR3 has 11 residues. This CDR3 reads CASRGGVSLHF. The CDR3 DNA reads as TGTGCCAGCAGGGGAGGGGTTTCCCTCCACTTT.

The genes are TRBV6-2 or TRBV6-3 and TRBJ1-1, with TRBD1 as a possible D gene (5 bases). V was cut by 2 bases and J by 3 bases, with 7 bases left in between. The CDR3 is 13 residues long. The germline gives CDR1 MNHEY, CDR2 SVGEGT. The CDR3 DNA sequence: TGTGCCAGCAGTTACATCAGGGACACTGAAGCTTTCTTT. This translates into CASSYIRDTEAFF.

Comments on this clone: The same CDR3 can be traced to other DNA sequences in this sample. V gene TRBV3-1 (or the pseudogene TRBV3-2) combines with J gene TRBJ2-1; 12 bases are shared with TRBD2. V gave up 3 bases and J gave up 3 bases; unmatched junction bases: 0. In germline, CDR1 is LGHDT, CDR2 YNNKEL (reference sequence). The CDR3 contains 15 residues. The CDR3 protein is CASSQTSGGYNEQFF. CDR3 DNA: TGTGCCAGCAGCCAGACTAGCGGGGGCTACAATGAGCAGTTCTTC.

V usage is TRBV30 and J usage is TRBJ2-2, with D perhaps matching TRBD1 (6 bases). V dropped 0 bases and J dropped 3 bases, with 23 bases sitting between them. The germline V gene encodes CDR1 GTSNPN and CDR2 SVGIG (reference sequence). The CDR3 length is 19 residues. The chain's CDR3 is CAWSVRGRGFDSYTGELFF. In DNA, the CDR3 is TGTGCCTGGAGTGTACGGGGCAGGGGCTTCGACTCTTACACCGGGGAGCTGTTTTTT.

The chain recombines TRBV6-1 with TRBJ2-3, with 7 nucleotides matching TRBD1. After removal of 2 bases from V and 5 bases from J, the junction contained 7 bases not matched to a gene. The germline V gene encodes CDR1 MNHNS and CDR2 SASEGT. The CDR3 loop spans 15 amino acids. The CDR3 sequence: CASSEIRAGGDTQYF. CDR3 DNA sequence: TGTGCCAGCAGTGAAATTAGGGCAGGGGGAGATACGCAGTATTTT.

V and J are TRBV27 and TRBJ1-6; 8 bases fit TRBD1. V shed 7 bases, J shed 1 base, and the junction held 15 bases outside the gene matches. Germline CDR1 MNHEY, CDR2 SMNVEV (reference sequence). This CDR3 has 19 residues. The CDR3 DNA reads TGTGCCAGCAACCGGATCGGACAGGGACCAGAATCCTATAATTCACCCCTCCACTTT. Its protein product is CASNRIGQGPESYNSPLHF.

The chain is built from TRBV5-1 and TRBJ1-5, with D unclear. This CDR3 is built from 15 residues. V was cut by 0 bases and J by 4 bases, with 11 bases left in between. Germline V lookup: CDR1 SGHRS, CDR2 YFSETQ. CDR3 sequence (DNA): TGCGCCAGCAGCTTGGGGTCCGGGGAAAATCAGCCCCAGCATTTT. Translating gives CASSLGSGENQPQHF.